These 16 T cell receptor beta chains were sequenced from one sample in a study of T cells after yellow fever vaccination. Via MiXCR, TCRdb re-called the 5' RACE reads, giving one row per CDR3 protein. The sample has some 340,000 distinct CDR3 sequences; over 4% are singletons. The material sequenced was PBMCs, taken 5 days after the yellow fever booster vaccination. Receptors originate from a man younger than 35 who received the YFV17D yellow fever vaccine.

The chain is built from TRBV18 and TRBJ1-5; D is undetermined. Germline CDR1 reads KGHSH; CDR2 reads LQKENI. The CDR3 consists of 13 residues. Trimming took 3 bases from V and 4 from J, leaving 7 bases between them. Here the CDR3 reads CASSPIQNQPQHF. CDR3 in DNA: TGTGCCAGCTCACCGATACAGAATCAGCCCCAGCATTTT.

The chain links TRBV5-8 to TRBJ1-4; D uncertain. This CDR3 spans 16 amino acids. Per the germline V gene, CDR1 is SGHTS and CDR2 is YDEGEE. Trimming pared 3 bases from V and 8 bases from J, leaving 20 bases between. The CDR3 protein is CASSSGNRGSPEKLFF. The CDR3 coding sequence is TGTGCCAGCAGCTCCGGGAATCGAGGCTCGCCCGAAAAACTGTTTTTT.

The chain combines TRBV19 with TRBJ1-5; D unresolved. This CDR3 is 15 amino acids long. Germline-derived CDR1 and CDR2 are LNHDA and SQIVND (reference sequence). Trimming removed 3 bases from V and 0 bases from J, with 9 bases in between. DNA for the CDR3: TGTGCCAGTAGTATCCATGAGTATAGCAATCAGCCCCAGCATTTT. The encoded protein is CASSIHEYSNQPQHF. The complete variable domain, with remaining parts taken from reference TRBV19 and TRBJ1-5, reads DGGITQSPKYLFRKEGQNVTLSCEQNLNHDAMYWYRQDPGQGLRLIYYSQIVNDFQKGDIAEGYSVSREKKESFPLTVTSAQKNPTAFYLCASSIHEYSNQPQHFGDGTRLSIL.

The sample holds many counts of this clonotype. The chain is built from TRBV29-1 and TRBJ1-1; D not certain. Between the trimmed V and J ends, which lost 2 bases and 1 base, there was a span of 8 bases. The CDR3 totals 13 residues. Germline V gene lookup returns CDR1 SQVTM and CDR2 ANQGSEA. The CDR3 sequence is CSVEPRENTEAFF. The CDR3 DNA is TGCAGCGTTGAACCCCGGGAGAACACTGAAGCTTTCTTT.

This chain connects TRBV29-1 to TRBJ2-3; D may be TRBD1 (5 bases). This CDR3 is 12 amino acids long. Trimming cost V 0 bases and J 4 bases, with 5 bases left between them. The V gene's germline CDR1 is SQVTM and CDR2 ANQGSEA. CDR3 coding DNA: TGCAGCGTTGAAGACAGGGCAGATACGCAGTATTTT. Amino acid sequence: CSVEDRADTQYF.

This clonotype has only a few counts. The V and J genes are TRBV6-2 or TRBV6-3 and TRBJ1-5; D possibly corresponds to TRBD1 (5 bases). Trimming shortened V by 6 bases and J by 4 bases, and 13 bases separated the two germline ends. CDR3 size: 14 residues. The germline CDR1 and CDR2 sequences are MNHEY and SVGEGT. The CDR3 protein is CASSPRGWNQPQHF. The CDR3 DNA reads as TGTGCCAGCAGCCCGCGGGGGTGGAATCAGCCCCAGCATTTT.

This chain uses TRBV4-3 with TRBJ1-2; 7 bases are a match to TRBD1. The CDR3 runs to 16 residues. Looked up from germline, CDR1 is LGHNA and CDR2 is YSLEER. The junction had 8 bases not matched to a gene; V was cut back by 0 bases and J by 4 bases. In DNA form, the CDR3 reads TGCGCCAGCAGCCAAGACGACAGGGCAAACGTCTATGGCTACACCTTC. It codes for CASSQDDRANVYGYTF.

The chain uses TRBV7-6 and TRBJ1-6; D gene unclear. The V end was cut by 5 bases, the J end by 10 bases, with 9 bases between. Germline CDR1 SGHVS, CDR2 FNYEAQ. The CDR3 sequence is 12 residues long. CDR3 sequence: CASSPSASPLHF. The CDR3 nucleotides are TGTGCCAGCAGCCCTTCTGCGTCACCCCTCCACTTT.

The V and J genes are TRBV6-6 and TRBJ1-2, with TRBD1 identical over 7 bases. Germline V gene sequence: CDR1 MNHNY, CDR2 SVGAGI (reference sequence). The CDR3 has 15 amino acids. V shed 6 bases, J shed 0 bases, and the junction held 7 bases outside the gene matches. The CDR3 nucleotides are TGTGCCAGCAGACCTACAGGGGATTCTAACTATGGCTACACCTTC. It specifies CASRPTGDSNYGYTF.

This clonotype has at least ten counts. The V and J genes are TRBV18 and TRBJ2-1; D is undetermined. The length of the CDR3 is 13 residues. Germline lookup yields CDR1 KGHSH and CDR2 LQKENI. Trimming removed 3 bases from V and 4 bases from J, with 7 bases in between. The CDR3 loop is CASSPGSYNEQFF. As DNA, the CDR3 is TGTGCCAGCTCACCCGGGTCGTACAATGAGCAGTTCTTC.

This clonotype has more than one count but fewer than ten. The chain couples TRBV4-3 to TRBJ2-7, with 8 bases fitting TRBD2. V dropped 2 bases and J dropped 4; count of bases not matched to a gene: 10. Germline V gene data show CDR1 as LGHNA and CDR2 as YSLEER. This CDR3 has 16 residues. This CDR3 reads CASSQIAGGRAYEQYF. The DNA of the CDR3 is TGCGCCAGCAGCCAAATCGCGGGGGGCCGTGCTTACGAGCAGTACTTC.

This clonotype was seen more than once but under ten times. The V gene is TRBV11-2, the J gene TRBJ2-1; D is unclear. Germline lookup yields CDR1 SGHAT and CDR2 FQNNGV. The germline V and J ends were trimmed by 2 bases and 9 bases, with 17 bases remaining between them. CDR3 length equals 15 residues. The DNA for the CDR3 is TGTGCCAGCAGCTTAATTCGAGGTCGGTTGGGTGAGCAGTTCTTC. Amino acids: CASSLIRGRLGEQFF.

This chain connects TRBV20-1 to TRBJ1-6, with TRBD1 matching 8 bases. CDR3 length equals 13 residues. Per germline, CDR1 DFQATT and CDR2 SNEGSKA (reference sequence). The chain's CDR3 is CSPRGQESSPLHF. DNA of the CDR3: TGCAGCCCCAGGGGGCAGGAGAGTTCACCCCTCCACTTT.

This clonotype was picked up many times. The chain combines TRBV6-5 with TRBJ1-2; D perhaps matches TRBD1 (6 bases). Germline lookup yields CDR1 MNHEY and CDR2 SVGAGI. The V gene lost 10 bases and the J gene lost 7 bases, with 13 bases spanning the gap. This CDR3 spans 11 amino acids. For the CDR3, the DNA is TGTGCCACCTCTCAGGGGTTTGGCTACACCTTC. This sequence encodes CATSQGFGYTF.

This chain uses TRBV6-5 with TRBJ1-1, with D unresolved. The germline CDR1 and CDR2 sequences are MNHEY and SVGAGI. The CDR3 extends over 15 amino acids. V lost 2 bases and J lost 1, with 11 bases in between. Written as DNA, the CDR3 is TGTGCCAGCAGTTACCGGAGTGGAGGGAACACTGAAGCTTTCTTT. Translated: CASSYRSGGNTEAFF.

This clonotype was detected ten times or more. CDR3 sequence: CASSSGAGDRETQYF. The CDR3 bases are TGCGCCAGCAGCTCAGGGGCCGGGGATCGGGAGACCCAGTACTTC. V usage is TRBV5-1 and J usage is TRBJ2-5, with TRBD1 as a possible D gene (6 bases). V was trimmed by 3 bases and J by 5 bases, leaving 17 bases between them. The germline CDR1 and CDR2 sequences are SGHRS and YFSETQ. The CDR3 covers 15 residues.